This entry concerns a single T cell receptor (beta chain). Antigen: not known. The data were taken from a study of cytomegalovirus exposure and HLA in healthy donors. Regarding the study as a whole: In a later analysis, HLA-associated TCR beta chains were more clonally expanded than equally common others. Later, TCR association rates were found to vary by HLA locus, highest for DRB1 and lowest for HLA-C.

The CDR3 runs to 14 residues. Trimming stripped 1 base from V and 3 bases from J, with 7 bases between. The germline V gene encodes CDR1 LNHDA and CDR2 SQIVND (reference sequence). 60 Vbeta and 13 Jbeta primers were used in PCR. In the study's own analysis: As a later analysis found, there were approximately 80 million unique TCR beta chains, of which roughly 11 million were shared. Produced via immunoSEQ multiplex PCR; TCRdb's table is partial and in-frame only. The V and J calls and clone size were taken over from that table, and D and trimming were inferred from the DNA. There are about 150,000 clones in the sample; roughly 79% occur only once, and 1.3% lies in the top ten.

Material for sequencing was PBMCs. The J gene is TRBJ1-5, the V gene TRBV19; D is uncertain. This TCR was sampled from a woman aged 40 to 50 in good health and CMV-seronegative. DNA of the CDR3: TGTGCCAGTAGTATAGCCAGGCCCAATCAGCCCCAGCATTTT. It yields the protein CASSIARPNQPQHF.